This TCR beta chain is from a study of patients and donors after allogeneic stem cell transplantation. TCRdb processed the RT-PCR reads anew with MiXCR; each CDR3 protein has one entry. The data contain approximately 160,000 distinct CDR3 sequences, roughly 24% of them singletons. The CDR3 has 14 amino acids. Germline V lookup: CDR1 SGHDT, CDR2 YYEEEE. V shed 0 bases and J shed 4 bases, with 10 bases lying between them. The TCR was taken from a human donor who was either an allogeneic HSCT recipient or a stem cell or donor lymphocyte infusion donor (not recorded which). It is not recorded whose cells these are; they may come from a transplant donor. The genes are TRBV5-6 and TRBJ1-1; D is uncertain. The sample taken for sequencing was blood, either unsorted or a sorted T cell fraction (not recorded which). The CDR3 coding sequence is TGTGCCAGCAGCTTGGAAAGGGCGCCCACTGAAGCTTTCTTT. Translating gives CASSLERAPTEAFF.